Shown below are 6 T cell receptor beta chains from a single sample sequenced in a study of cytomegalovirus exposure and HLA in healthy donors. PCR primers comprised 60 Vbeta and 13 Jbeta primers. The protocol was immunoSEQ multiplex PCR, while the TCRdb copy is restricted to in-frame clones and leaves out a portion. The table lists more than 110,000 clones, more than 70% of them singletons, with roughly 4.9% in the top ten. The sample consisted of PBMCs. The receptors shown here come from a woman in her forties or fifties in good health and CMV-seronegative.

The count of this clone is one. The chain links TRBV28 to TRBJ1-6, with TRBD1 as a possible D gene (5 bases). CDR3 length equals 15 residues. V shed 7 bases and J shed 9 bases, with 19 bases lying between them. Germline loops: CDR1 MDHEN, CDR2 SYDVKM. This chain's CDR3 is CASTVGGRVRSPLHF. The CDR3 DNA reads as TGTGCCAGCACCGTTGGTGGCAGGGTTCGTTCACCCCTCCACTTT.

This clone was observed once. The CDR3 DNA is TGCGCCAGCAGCCAAGACCTTAGGACAGGGGGCAGGGAGCAGTACTTC. It codes for CASSQDLRTGGREQYF. The J gene is TRBJ2-5, the V gene TRBV4-1; 11 nucleotides line up with TRBD1. The CDR3 loop spans 16 amino acids. V lost 0 bases and J lost 11; bases outside the gene matches: 11. The germline CDR1 and CDR2 sequences are MGHRA and YSYEKL.

The chain combines TRBV19 with TRBJ2-1; 8 nucleotides align to TRBD2. CDR3 length: 16 amino acids. Per the germline V gene, CDR1 is LNHDA and CDR2 is SQIVND (reference sequence). The trim removed 6 bases at V and 10 bases at J, leaving 17 bases unmatched. CDR3 region: CASSFGQRRGAGEQFF. CDR3 sequence (DNA): TGTGCCAGTAGCTTCGGGCAAAGGCGGGGGGCAGGCGAGCAGTTCTTC.

The chain links TRBV5-1 to TRBJ2-3; 10 bases fit TRBD2. V trimming: 5 bases; J trimming: 4 bases; junction bases outside the gene matches: 10. The CDR3 runs 16 residues. Looked up from germline, CDR1 is SGHRS and CDR2 is YFSETQ. The CDR3 nucleotides read TGCGCCAGCAGTCCGAAGCGGGGGGGCCGGGCAGATACGCAGTATTTT. This sequence encodes CASSPKRGGRADTQYF.

This sequence joins TRBV2 and TRBJ2-1, with 11 bases lining up with TRBD2. From germline, CDR1 is SNHLY and CDR2 FYNNEI. This CDR3 spans 17 amino acids. Germline trimming cut 6 bases from V and 6 bases from J; bases unmatched to any gene: 13. The CDR3 loop reads CASSLTGSGTSGNEQFF. The CDR3 region has the DNA TGTGCCAGCAGCCTAACTGGGTCGGGGACTAGCGGCAATGAGCAGTTCTTC.

The V call is TRBV7-8, the J call TRBJ1-6; 7 bases line up with TRBD1. The CDR3 loop spans 12 amino acids. Germline V gene sequence: CDR1 SGHVS, CDR2 FQNEAQ. Trimming took 0 bases from V and 14 from J; bases not matched to a gene: 1. The CDR3 here is CASSLAQGTLHF. The CDR3 DNA reads as TGTGCCAGCAGCTTAGCACAGGGGACCCTCCACTTT.